This is a list of T cell receptor beta chains from one sample in a study of CXCR3-negative and CXCR3-positive naive CD8 T cells. TCRdb re-analyzed the 5' RACE reads; it lists each CDR3 protein once, without DNA. Here the sample table reports roughly 48,000 distinct CDR3 sequences. The sequenced material came from memory CD8+ T cells from blood. The receptors derive from a human donor in good health. Some clones in this sample may be carry-over from other donors' samples. CDR3s include the opening cysteine and the closing phenylalanine or tryptophan. The size entry is marked missing in some rows and otherwise reads once, few, many or a size class.

v_call	clone_size	j_call	cdr3_aa
TRBV7-8	.	TRBJ2-5	CASSLATGPETQYF
TRBV6-4	.	TRBJ2-3	CASSEVAESTDTQYF
TRBV11-3	.	TRBJ2-2	CASSQASAGLAGNTGELFF
TRBV5-1	.	TRBJ2-7	CASRRGQGASYEQYF
TRBV3-1	.	TRBJ2-7	CASSQGNNHYEQYF
TRBV3-1	.	TRBJ2-5	CASSQDSQTEETQYF
TRBV28	.	TRBJ2-5	CASSPTSGETQYF
TRBV7-9	medium-sized	TRBJ2-7	CASSPRQTNEQYF
TRBV15	.	TRBJ1-1	CATSRDQGANTEAFF
TRBV7-8	.	TRBJ2-1	CASSPPSADEQFF
TRBV27	.	TRBJ2-7	CASSPVGGYEQYF
TRBV5-4	.	TRBJ1-1	CASSSAYISNTNTETFF